This T cell receptor (beta chain) was obtained from a study of T cells in Graves' hyperthyroidism and ophthalmopathy. RNA transcripts were the template for amplifying TCR beta CDR3 regions. A first-round RT-PCR of the TCR CDR3 used the HTBI primer set. TCRdb analysed the multiplex PCR reads with MiXCR anew, one entry per CDR3 protein. The sample carries over 700,000 distinct CDR3 sequences, about 17% recorded once. Germline lookup yields CDR1 SGHTS and CDR2 YDEGEE. The CDR3 covers 11 residues. Between the trimmed V and J ends, which lost 8 bases and 5 bases, there was a span of 10 bases. This clonotype originated in a woman between 45 and 65 years old with Graves' hyperthyroidism that later progressed to Graves' ophthalmopathy. The sample was blood. The chain is built from TRBV5-8 and TRBJ2-5; D not certain. The CDR3 reads CASLGWETQYF. In DNA form, the CDR3 reads TGTGCCAGTCTCGGGTGGGAGACCCAGTACTTC.